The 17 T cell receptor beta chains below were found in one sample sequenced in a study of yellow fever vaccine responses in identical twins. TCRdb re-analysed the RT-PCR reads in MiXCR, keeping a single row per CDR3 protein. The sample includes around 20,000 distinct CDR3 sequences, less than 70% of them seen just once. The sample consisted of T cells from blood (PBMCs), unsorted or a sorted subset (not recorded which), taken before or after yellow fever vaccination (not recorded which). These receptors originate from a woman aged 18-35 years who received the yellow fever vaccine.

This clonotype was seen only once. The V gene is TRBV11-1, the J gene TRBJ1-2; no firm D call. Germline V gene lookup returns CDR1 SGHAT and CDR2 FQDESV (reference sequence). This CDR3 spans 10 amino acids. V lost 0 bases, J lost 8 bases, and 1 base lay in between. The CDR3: CASSLAGYTF. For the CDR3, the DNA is TGTGCCAGCAGCTTAGCCGGCTACACCTTC.

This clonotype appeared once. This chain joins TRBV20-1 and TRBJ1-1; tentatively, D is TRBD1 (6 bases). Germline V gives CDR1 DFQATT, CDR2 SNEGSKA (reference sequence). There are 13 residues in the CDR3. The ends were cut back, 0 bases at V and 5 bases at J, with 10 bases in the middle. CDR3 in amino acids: CSARDRGETEAFF. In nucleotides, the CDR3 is TGCAGTGCTAGAGACAGGGGAGAAACTGAAGCTTTCTTT.

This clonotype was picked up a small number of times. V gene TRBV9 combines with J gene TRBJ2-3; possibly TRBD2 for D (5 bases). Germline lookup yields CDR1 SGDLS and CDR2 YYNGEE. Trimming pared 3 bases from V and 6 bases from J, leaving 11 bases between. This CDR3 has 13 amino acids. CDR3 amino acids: CASSEFERDTQYF. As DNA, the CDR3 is TGTGCCAGCAGCGAGTTCGAGCGGGATACGCAGTATTTT.

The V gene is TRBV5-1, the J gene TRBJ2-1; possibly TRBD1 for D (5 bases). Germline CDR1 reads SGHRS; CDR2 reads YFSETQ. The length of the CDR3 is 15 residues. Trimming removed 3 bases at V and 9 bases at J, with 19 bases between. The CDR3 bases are TGCGCCAGCAGCTCCGACAGCCCGTCGAAGGTTGAGCAGTTCTTC. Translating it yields CASSSDSPSKVEQFF.

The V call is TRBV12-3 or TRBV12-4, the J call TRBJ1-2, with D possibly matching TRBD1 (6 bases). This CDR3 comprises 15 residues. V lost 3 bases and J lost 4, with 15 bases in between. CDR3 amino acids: CASSFTITGTYGYTF. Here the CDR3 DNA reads TGTGCCAGCAGTTTCACAATTACAGGGACCTATGGCTACACCTTC.

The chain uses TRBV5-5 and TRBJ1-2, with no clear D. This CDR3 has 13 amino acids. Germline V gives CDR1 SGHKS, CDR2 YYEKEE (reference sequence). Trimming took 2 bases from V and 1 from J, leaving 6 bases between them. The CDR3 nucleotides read TGTGCCAGCAGCTTTGGCAGTAACTATGGCTACACCTTC. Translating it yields CASSFGSNYGYTF.

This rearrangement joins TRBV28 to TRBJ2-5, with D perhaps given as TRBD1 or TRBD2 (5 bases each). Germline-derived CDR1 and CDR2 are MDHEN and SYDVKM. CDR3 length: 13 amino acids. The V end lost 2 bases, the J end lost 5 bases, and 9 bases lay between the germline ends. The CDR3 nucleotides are TGTGCCAGCAGTTTAGGGACGCACGAGACCCAGTACTTC. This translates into CASSLGTHETQYF.

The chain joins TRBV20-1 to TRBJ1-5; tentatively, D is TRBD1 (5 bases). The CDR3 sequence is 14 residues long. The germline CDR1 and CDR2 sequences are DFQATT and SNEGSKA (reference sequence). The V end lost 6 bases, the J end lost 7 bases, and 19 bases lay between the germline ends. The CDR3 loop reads CSATQGVGGQPQHF. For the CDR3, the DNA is TGCAGTGCAACTCAGGGAGTAGGCGGGCAGCCCCAGCATTTT.

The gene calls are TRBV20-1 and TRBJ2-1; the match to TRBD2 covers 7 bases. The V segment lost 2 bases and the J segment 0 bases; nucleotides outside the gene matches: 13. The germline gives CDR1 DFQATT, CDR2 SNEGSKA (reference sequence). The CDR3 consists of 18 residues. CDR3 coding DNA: TGCAGTGCTAGATCCACACTAGCGCCCCATTTCTCCTACAATGAGCAGTTCTTC. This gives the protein CSARSTLAPHFSYNEQFF.

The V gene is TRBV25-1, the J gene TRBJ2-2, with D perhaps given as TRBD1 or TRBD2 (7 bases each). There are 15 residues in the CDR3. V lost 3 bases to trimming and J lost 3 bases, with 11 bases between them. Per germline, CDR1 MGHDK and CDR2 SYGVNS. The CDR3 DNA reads TGTGCCAGCAGTGAGGGGAGGGGGCACACCGGGGAGCTGTTTTTT. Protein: CASSEGRGHTGELFF.

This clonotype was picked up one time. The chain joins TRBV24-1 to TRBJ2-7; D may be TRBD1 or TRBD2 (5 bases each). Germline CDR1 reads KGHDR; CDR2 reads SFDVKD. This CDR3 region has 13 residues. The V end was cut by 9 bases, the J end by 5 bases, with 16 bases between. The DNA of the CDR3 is TGTGCCACCGGTCGCAGGGACGGCCACGAGCAGTACTTC. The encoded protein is CATGRRDGHEQYF.

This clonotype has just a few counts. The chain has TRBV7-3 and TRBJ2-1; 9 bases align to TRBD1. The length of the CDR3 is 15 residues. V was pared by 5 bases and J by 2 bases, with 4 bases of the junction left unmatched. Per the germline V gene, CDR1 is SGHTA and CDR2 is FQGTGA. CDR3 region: CASSRDRVTYNEQFF. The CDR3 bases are TGTGCCAGCAGCCGGGACAGGGTGACCTACAATGAGCAGTTCTTC.

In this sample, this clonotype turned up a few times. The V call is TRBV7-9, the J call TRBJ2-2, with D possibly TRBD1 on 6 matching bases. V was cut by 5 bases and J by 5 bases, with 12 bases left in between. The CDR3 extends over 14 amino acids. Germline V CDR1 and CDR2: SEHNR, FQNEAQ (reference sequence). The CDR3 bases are TGTGCCAGCAGCCCCCCCCAGGGGACCGGGGAGCTGTTTTTT. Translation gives CASSPPQGTGELFF.

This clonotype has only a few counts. CDR3 nucleotide sequence: TGTGCCAGCAGCCAAGCGGGGTTCCTGGACAGCGGTTCCGGGGAGCTGTTTTTT. Translating gives CASSQAGFLDSGSGELFF. This chain uses TRBV4-2 with TRBJ2-2; possibly TRBD1 for D (6 bases). The germline gives CDR1 LGHNA, CDR2 YNFKEQ. The CDR3 contains 18 residues. V was trimmed by 1 base and J by 6 bases, leaving 21 bases between them.

Here the CDR3 DNA reads TGTGCCAGCAGCCACGAAGGGACCCAGTACTTC. Protein product: CASSHEGTQYF. This sequence joins TRBV14 and TRBJ2-5, with D hard to call. Germline V gene sequence: CDR1 SGHDN, CDR2 FVKESK. The CDR3 runs 11 residues. The V gene lost 3 bases and the J gene lost 7 bases, with 6 bases spanning the gap. The entire variable domain, with the rest obtained from reference TRBV14 and TRBJ2-5, is as follows: EAGVTQFPSHSVIEKGQTVTLRCDPISGHDNLYWYRRVMGKEIKFLLHFVKESKQDESGMPNNRFLAERTGGTYSTLKVQPAELEDSGVYFCASSHEGTQYFGPGTRLLVL.

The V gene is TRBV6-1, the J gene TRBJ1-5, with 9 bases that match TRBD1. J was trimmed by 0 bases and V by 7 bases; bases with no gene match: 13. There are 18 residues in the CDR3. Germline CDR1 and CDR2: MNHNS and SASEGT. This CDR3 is CASIRGTGSSPSNQPQHF. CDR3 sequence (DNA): TGTGCCAGCATCCGAGGGACAGGGTCCAGTCCTAGCAATCAGCCCCAGCATTTT.

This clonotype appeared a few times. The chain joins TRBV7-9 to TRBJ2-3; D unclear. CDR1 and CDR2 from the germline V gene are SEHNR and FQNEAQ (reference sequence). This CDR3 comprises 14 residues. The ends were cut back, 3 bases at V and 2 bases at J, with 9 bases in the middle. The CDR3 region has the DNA TGTGCCAGCAGCTTGCGCTGGGACACAGATACGCAGTATTTT. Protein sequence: CASSLRWDTDTQYF.